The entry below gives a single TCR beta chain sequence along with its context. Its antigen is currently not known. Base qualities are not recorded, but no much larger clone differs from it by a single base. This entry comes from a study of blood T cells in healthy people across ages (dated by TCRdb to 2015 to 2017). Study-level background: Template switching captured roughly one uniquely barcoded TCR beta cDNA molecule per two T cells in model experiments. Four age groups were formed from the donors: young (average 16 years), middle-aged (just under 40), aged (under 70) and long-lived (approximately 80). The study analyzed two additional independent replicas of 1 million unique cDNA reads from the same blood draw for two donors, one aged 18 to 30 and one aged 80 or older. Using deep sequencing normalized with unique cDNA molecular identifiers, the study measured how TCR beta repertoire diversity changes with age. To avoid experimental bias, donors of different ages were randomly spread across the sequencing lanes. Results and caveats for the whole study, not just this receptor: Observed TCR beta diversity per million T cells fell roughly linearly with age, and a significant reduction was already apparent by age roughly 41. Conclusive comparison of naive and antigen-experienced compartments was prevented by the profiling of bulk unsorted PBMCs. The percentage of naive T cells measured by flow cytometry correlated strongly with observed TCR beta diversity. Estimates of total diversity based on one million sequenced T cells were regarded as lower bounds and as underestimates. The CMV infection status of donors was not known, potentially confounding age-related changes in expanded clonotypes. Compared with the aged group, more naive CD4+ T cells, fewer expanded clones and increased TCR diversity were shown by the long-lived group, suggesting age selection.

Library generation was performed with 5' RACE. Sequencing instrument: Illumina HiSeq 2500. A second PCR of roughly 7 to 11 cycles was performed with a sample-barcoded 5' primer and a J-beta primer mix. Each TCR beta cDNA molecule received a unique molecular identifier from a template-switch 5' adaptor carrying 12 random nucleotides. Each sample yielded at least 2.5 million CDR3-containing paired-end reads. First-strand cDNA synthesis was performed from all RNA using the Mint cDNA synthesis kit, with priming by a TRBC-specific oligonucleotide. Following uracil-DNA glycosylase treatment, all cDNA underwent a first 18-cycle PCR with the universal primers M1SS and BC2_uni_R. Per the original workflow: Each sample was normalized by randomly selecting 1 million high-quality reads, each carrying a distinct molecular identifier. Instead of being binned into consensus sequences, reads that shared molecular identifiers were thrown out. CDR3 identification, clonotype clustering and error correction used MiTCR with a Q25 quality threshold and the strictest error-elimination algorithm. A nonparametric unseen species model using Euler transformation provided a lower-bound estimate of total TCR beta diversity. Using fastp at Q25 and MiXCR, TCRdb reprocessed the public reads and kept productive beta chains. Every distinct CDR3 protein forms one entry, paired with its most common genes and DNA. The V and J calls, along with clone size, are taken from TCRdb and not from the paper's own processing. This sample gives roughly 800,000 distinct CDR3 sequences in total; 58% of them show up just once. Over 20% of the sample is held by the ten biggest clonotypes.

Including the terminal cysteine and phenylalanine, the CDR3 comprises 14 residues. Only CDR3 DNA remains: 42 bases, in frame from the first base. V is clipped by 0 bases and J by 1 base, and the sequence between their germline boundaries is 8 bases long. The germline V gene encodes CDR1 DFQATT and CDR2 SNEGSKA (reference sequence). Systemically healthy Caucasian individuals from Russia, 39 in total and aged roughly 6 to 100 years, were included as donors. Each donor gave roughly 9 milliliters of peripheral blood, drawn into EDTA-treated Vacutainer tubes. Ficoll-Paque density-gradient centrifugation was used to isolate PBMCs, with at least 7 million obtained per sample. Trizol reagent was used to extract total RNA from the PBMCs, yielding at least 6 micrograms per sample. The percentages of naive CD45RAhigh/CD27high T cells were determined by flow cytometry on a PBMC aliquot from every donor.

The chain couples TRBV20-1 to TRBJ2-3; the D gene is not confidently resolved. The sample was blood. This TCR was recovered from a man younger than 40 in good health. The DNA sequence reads TGCAGTGCTAGAGATGTAGTGGGCACAGATACGCAGTATTTT. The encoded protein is CSARDVVGTDTQYF.